This T cell receptor beta chain was obtained from a study of naive and memory T cell subsets. In this sample, this clonotype turned up a few times. The beta constant-region primer was an equimolar mix of two oligonucleotides covering TRBC1 and TRBC2. TCRdb passed the UMI-ligation and nested PCR reads through MiXCR, listing each CDR3 protein once. The sample records 120,000 to 150,000 distinct CDR3 sequences, about 18% being singletons. V shed 1 base and J shed 6 bases, with 8 bases lying between them. Germline V gives CDR1 MNHEY, CDR2 SMNVEV (reference sequence). The CDR3 spans 13 residues. The sequence derives from a human donor in good health. The sequenced sample consisted of naive CD4+ T cells from blood. This rearrangement joins TRBV27 to TRBJ2-3, with D possibly TRBD2 on 5 matching bases. This chain's CDR3 is CASSLYRGDTQYF. The CDR3 region has the DNA TGTGCCAGCAGTTTATACCGAGGGGATACGCAGTATTTT.